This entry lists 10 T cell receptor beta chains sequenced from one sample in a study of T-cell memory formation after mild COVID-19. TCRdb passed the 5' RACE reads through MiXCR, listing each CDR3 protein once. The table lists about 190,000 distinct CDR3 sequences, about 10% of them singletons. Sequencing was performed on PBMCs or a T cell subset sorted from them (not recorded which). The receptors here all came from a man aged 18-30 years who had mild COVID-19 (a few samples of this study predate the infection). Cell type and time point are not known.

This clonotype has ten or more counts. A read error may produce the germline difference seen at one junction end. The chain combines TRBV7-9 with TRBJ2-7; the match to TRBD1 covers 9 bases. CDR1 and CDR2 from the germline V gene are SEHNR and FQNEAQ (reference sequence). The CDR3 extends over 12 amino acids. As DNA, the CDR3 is TGTGCCAGCAGCGCAACAGGGGGCGCACGGGACTTC. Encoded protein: CASSATGGARDF.

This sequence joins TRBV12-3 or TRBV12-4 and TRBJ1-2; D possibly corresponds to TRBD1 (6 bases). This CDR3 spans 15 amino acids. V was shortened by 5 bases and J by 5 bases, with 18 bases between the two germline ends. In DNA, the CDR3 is TGTGCCAGCAGTCCTAGCCCGGGGGCGAGATATGGCTACACCTTC. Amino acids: CASSPSPGARYGYTF.

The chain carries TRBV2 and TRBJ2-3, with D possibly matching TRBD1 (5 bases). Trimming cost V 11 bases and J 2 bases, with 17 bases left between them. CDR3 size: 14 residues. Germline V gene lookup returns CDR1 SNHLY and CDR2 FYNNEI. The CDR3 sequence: CACLTEINTDTQYF. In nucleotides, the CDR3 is TGTGCCTGCTTGACAGAGATCAACACAGATACGCAGTATTTT.

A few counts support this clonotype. This CDR3 reads CATSRDWGHADTQYF. CDR3 coding DNA: TGTGCCACCAGCAGAGATTGGGGGCACGCAGATACGCAGTATTTT. The rearrangement joins TRBV15 to TRBJ2-3; the D gene is possibly TRBD1 (6 bases). This CDR3 is built from 15 residues. Germline CDR1 and CDR2: LNHNV and YYDKDF (reference sequence). V was trimmed by 0 bases and J by 4 bases, leaving 11 bases between them.

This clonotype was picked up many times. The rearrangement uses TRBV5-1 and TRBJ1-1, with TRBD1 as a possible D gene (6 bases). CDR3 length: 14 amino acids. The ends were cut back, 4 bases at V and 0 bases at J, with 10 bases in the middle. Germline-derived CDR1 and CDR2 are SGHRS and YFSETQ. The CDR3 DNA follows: TGCGCCAGCAGCACACAGGGCCTGAACACTGAAGCTTTCTTT. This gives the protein CASSTQGLNTEAFF.

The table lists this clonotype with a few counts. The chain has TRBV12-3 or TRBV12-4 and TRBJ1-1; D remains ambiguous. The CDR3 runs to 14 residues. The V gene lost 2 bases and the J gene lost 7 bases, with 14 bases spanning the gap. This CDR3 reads CASSLQSSSDEAFF. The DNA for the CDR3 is TGTGCCAGCAGTTTACAGAGTTCCTCTGATGAAGCTTTCTTT.

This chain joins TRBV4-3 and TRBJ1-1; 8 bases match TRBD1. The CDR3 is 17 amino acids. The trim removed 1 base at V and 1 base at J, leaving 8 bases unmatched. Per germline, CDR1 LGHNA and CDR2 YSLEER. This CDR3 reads CASSQATGGDRNTEAFF. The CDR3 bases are TGCGCCAGCAGCCAAGCAACAGGGGGTGATCGGAACACTGAAGCTTTCTTT.

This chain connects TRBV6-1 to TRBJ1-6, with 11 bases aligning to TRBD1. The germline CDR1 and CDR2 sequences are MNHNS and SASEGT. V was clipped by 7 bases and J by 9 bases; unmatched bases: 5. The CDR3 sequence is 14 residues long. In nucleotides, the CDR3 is TGTGCCAGCATGGAGGACAGGGGGCTTTCACCCCTCCACTTT. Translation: CASMEDRGLSPLHF.

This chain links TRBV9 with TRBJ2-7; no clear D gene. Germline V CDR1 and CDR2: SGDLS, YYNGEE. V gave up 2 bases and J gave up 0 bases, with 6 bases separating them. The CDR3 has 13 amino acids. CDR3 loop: CASSVNPSYEQYF. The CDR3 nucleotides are TGTGCCAGCAGCGTTAACCCCTCCTACGAGCAGTACTTC.

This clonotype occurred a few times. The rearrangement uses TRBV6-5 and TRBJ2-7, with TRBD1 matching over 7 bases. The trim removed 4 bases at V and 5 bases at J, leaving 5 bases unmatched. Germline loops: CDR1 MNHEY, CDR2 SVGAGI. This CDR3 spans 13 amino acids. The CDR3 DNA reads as TGTGCCAGCAGTTCCGCGACAGGGAACGAGCAGTACTTC. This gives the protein CASSSATGNEQYF.